This T cell receptor (beta chain) was obtained from a study of T cells in Graves' hyperthyroidism and ophthalmopathy. This clonotype showed up many times. RNA transcripts were the template for amplifying TCR beta CDR3 regions. Using the HTBI primer set, a first-round RT-PCR was run on the TCR CDR3. TCRdb itself ran the multiplex PCR reads through MiXCR, one entry per CDR3 protein. This sample has about 480,000 distinct CDR3 sequences, with under 15% found just once. Germline assignment: CDR1 GTSNPN and CDR2 SVGIG (reference sequence). This CDR3 has 12 residues. The V end was cut by 4 bases, the J end by 2 bases, with 8 bases between.

Sequenced material: blood. The rearrangement joins TRBV30 to TRBJ1-2, with D perhaps matching TRBD1 (5 bases). This receptor was taken from a woman aged 18-29 years with Graves' hyperthyroidism. This CDR3 is CAWTTANYGYTF. The CDR3 region has the DNA TGTGCCTGGACGACAGCGAACTATGGCTACACCTTC.